A selection of T cell receptor beta chains follows, all from one sample in a study of blood T cell repertoires in COVID-19. Assay: immunoSEQ multiplex PCR; the TCRdb copy retains only in-frame clones and omits some. The repertoire consists of 85,000 to 130,000 clones, with over 65% occurring once and the leading ten covering 6.2%. Material: peripheral blood. All receptors derive from a man of 80 years or more with COVID-19, enrolled during active disease. CDR3s include the opening cysteine and the closing phenylalanine or tryptophan. D genes are given only for firm matches. The size of a clone is reported for some rows only, either as once, few or many, or as a class for expanded clones.

clone_size,v_call,d_call,cdr3_aa
-,TRBV7-9,-,CASSTGPGYEQYF
once,TRBV2,-,CASSEGGHLYEQYF
-,TRBV13,TRBD2,CARSFSGRRDTGELFF
-,TRBV15,-,CATSRQGLYQPQHF
-,TRBV18,TRBD1,CASSPRYTGARNTEAFF
once,TRBV28,-,CASGGLGNTEAFF
few,TRBV7-2,-,CASSSRTPRDSYNEQFF
once,TRBV27,TRBD1,CASSMRQGGRETQYF
few,TRBV7-5,-,CARSRTWGAPGLAEQETQYF
-,TRBV10-3,-,CAIRNTSGNTIYF
-,TRBV2,TRBD2,CASARTSGSYEQYF
-,TRBV19,TRBD1,CASSRTGGPNTGELFF
-,TRBV6-5,-,CASSSQWNSPLHF
-,TRBV5-1,-,CASSLAASGGEKLFF
few,TRBV7-3,-,CASSPTQGGEQFF
-,TRBV4-1,TRBD2,CASSHPGRLAGTSPSATDTQYF
-,TRBV11-2,TRBD1,CASSSQTGGPQETQYF
-,TRBV6-2/TRBV6-3,TRBD2,CASSTTSGSGTGELFF
-,TRBV14,TRBD1,CASSPIGQANDEAFF
-,TRBV6-1,-,CASSETGSGVYGYTF
few,TRBV5-1,TRBD2,CASSLAGLAPYNEQFF
-,TRBV15,-,CATRKEGTEAFF
once,TRBV10-3,-,CAISAGNLYNEQFF
-,TRBV4-2,-,CASSQPGKGVDGYTF
-,TRBV29-1,TRBD1,CSVTGQGGSTDTQYF
-,TRBV27,TRBD2,CASSLGLAGVYEQFF
few,TRBV6-1,-,CASSEAGHDLYEQYF
few,TRBV2,-,CATKKARLNTEAFF
-,TRBV12-3/TRBV12-4,TRBD1,CASTLTGFEKLFF
once,TRBV12-3/TRBV12-4,-,CASSLASAYEQYF
-,TRBV13,-,CASSLAGYNEQFF
-,TRBV30,-,CAWSVGEDTEAFF
-,TRBV6-6,TRBD1,CASSLLGQGGTVWTEAFF
-,TRBV2,-,CASSAFRVRDSPLHF
many,TRBV28,-,CASSFRPGGSYEQYF
-,TRBV5-8,-,CASSSLGVGNQPQHF
-,TRBV24-1,-,CATSATGGGANVLTF
-,TRBV5-1,TRBD2,CASSTGLAKETQYF
-,TRBV28,TRBD1,CASSSPGTGIGTEAFF
-,TRBV2,-,CASKIGGDQPQHF
-,TRBV19,-,CASSPFPGSGNTIYF
once,TRBV15,-,CATSRAVGRVFTEAFF
many,TRBV3-1/TRBV3-2,-,CASSQVSGSSYEQYF
-,TRBV7-9,-,CASSFRTANTGELFF
-,TRBV5-1,TRBD2,CASSPGGQETQYF
-,TRBV3-1/TRBV3-2,TRBD1,CASRRTGGSSPLHF
once,TRBV9,TRBD2,CASSVGLAGEGIYNEQFF
-,TRBV3-1/TRBV3-2,TRBD2,CASSQGVLASGRWQETQYF
-,TRBV18,TRBD1,CASSPGQGFNYGYTF
-,TRBV27,TRBD2,CASSLWASGNYEQFF
-,TRBV4-3,TRBD1,CASSQDRGMGTEAFF